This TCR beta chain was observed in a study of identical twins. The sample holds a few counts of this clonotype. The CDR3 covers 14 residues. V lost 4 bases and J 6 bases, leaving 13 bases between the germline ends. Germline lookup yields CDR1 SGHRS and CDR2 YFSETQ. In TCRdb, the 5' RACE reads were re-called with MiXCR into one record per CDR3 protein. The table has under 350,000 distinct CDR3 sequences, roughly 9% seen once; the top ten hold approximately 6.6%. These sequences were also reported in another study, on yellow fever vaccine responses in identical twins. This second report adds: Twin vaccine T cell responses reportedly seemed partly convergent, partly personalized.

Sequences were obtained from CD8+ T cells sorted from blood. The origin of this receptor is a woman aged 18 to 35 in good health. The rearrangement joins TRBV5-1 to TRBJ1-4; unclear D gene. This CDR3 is CASSRLPLDEKLFF. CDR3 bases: TGCGCCAGCAGCCGCCTTCCTCTGGATGAAAAACTGTTTTTT.